What follows are 24 T cell receptor beta chains derived from one specimen sequenced in a study of cytomegalovirus exposure and HLA in healthy donors listed by TCRdb under 2017. The library was built by means of the immunoSEQ multiplex PCR assay. The multiplex PCR relied on a mix of 60 forward primers for TCR Vbeta segments and 13 reverse primers for TCR Jbeta segments. The table was pulled from immuneACCESS by TCRdb, which kept in-frame rearrangements only. Such tables lose some clones; where checked, under half of the loss comes from unresolved V genes, and the rest has no known cause. A total of under 250,000 clones appear in this sample, approximately 87% of them only once. Over 1% of the sample lies in the top ten. Sequenced input: PBMCs. All receptors come from a human donor in good health.

The chain has TRBV19 and TRBJ1-5; TRBD1 aligns across 9 bases. Germline V gives CDR1 LNHDA, CDR2 SQIVND (reference sequence). The ends lost 7 bases at V and 4 bases at J; junction bases unmatched: 8. This CDR3 is 15 amino acids long. Here the CDR3 DNA reads TGTGCCAGTAAAAAGGACAGGGGTGGAAATCAGCCCCAGCATTTT. This encodes CASKKDRGGNQPQHF.

The J gene is TRBJ2-5, the V gene TRBV19, with TRBD2 as a possible D gene (5 bases). CDR1 and CDR2 (germline): LNHDA, SQIVND (reference sequence). CDR3 size: 14 residues. Between the trimmed V and J ends, which lost 5 bases and 3 bases, there was a span of 13 bases. CDR3 protein: CASSPPGDKETQYF. CDR3 bases: TGTGCCAGTAGTCCGCCCGGGGATAAAGAGACCCAGTACTTC.

This rearrangement joins TRBV28 to TRBJ1-2; no definite D call. CDR1 and CDR2 (germline): MDHEN, SYDVKM. V lost 4 bases and J 0 bases, leaving 9 bases between the germline ends. This CDR3 spans 14 amino acids. CDR3 bases: TGTGCCAGCAGTTACAGAGGGACTAACTATGGCTACACCTTC. Its protein is CASSYRGTNYGYTF.

The V call is TRBV7-9, the J call TRBJ1-1, with a weak D call TRBD1 (6 bases). V dropped 2 bases and J dropped 1 base, with 11 bases sitting between them. Germline V gene sequence: CDR1 SEHNR, CDR2 FQNEAQ (reference sequence). This CDR3 has 15 amino acids. The CDR3 loop reads CASSLPGDWNTEAFF. The CDR3 bases are TGTGCCAGCAGCTTACCAGGGGATTGGAACACTGAAGCTTTCTTT.

CDR3 sequence reads: CASSLDLSTDTQYF. The CDR3 coding sequence is TGTGCCAGTAGCCTCGACTTGAGCACAGATACGCAGTATTTT. This rearrangement joins TRBV19 to TRBJ2-3, with D unclear. Per germline, CDR1 LNHDA and CDR2 SQIVND (reference sequence). V dropped 6 bases and J dropped 0 bases, with 10 bases sitting between them. This CDR3 has 14 residues.

The V call is TRBV19, the J call TRBJ2-1; TRBD1 matches at 7 bases. The CDR3 runs to 14 residues. Germline CDR1 is LNHDA and CDR2 is SQIVND (reference sequence). V lost 6 bases and J lost 2; bases outside the gene matches: 4. The CDR3 sequence is CASSRGQAYNEQFF. The CDR3, as DNA: TGTGCCAGTAGCCGCGGACAGGCCTACAATGAGCAGTTCTTC.

J is TRBJ1-5 and V is TRBV15; weak D call: TRBD1 (6 bases). V lost 2 bases, J lost 0 bases, and 14 bases lay in between. Germline V gene lookup returns CDR1 LNHNV and CDR2 YYDKDF (reference sequence). The CDR3 length is 17 residues. The CDR3 DNA reads as TGTGCCACCAGCAGATCCCGGACAGTTAATAGCAATCAGCCCCAGCATTTT. Protein: CATSRSRTVNSNQPQHF.

In this sample, this clone turned up once. The chain recombines TRBV10-3 with TRBJ2-7; D call uncertain. Germline values: CDR1 ENHRY, CDR2 SYGVKD. The CDR3 runs 13 residues. The germline V and J ends were trimmed by 6 bases and 2 bases, with 11 bases remaining between them. CDR3 in DNA: TGTGCCATCAGCAGATCGAACACCTACGAGCAGTACTTC. This gives the protein CAISRSNTYEQYF.

This chain links TRBV5-1 with TRBJ2-2; D not resolved. V lost 3 bases and J lost 0, with 9 bases in between. The CDR3 runs to 15 residues. Germline CDR1 SGHRS, CDR2 YFSETQ. The CDR3 DNA reads TGCGCCAGCAGCTCAGTCGTCGCGAACACCGGGGAGCTGTTTTTT. Amino acid sequence: CASSSVVANTGELFF.

V gene TRBV2 combines with J gene TRBJ2-5, with TRBD2 identical over 11 bases. The CDR3 has 15 amino acids. Germline trimming cut 1 base from V and 5 bases from J; bases unmatched to any gene: 3. Per the germline V gene, CDR1 is SNHLY and CDR2 is FYNNEI. The CDR3 here is CASSEVAGGGETQYF. Written as DNA, the CDR3 is TGTGCCAGCAGTGAAGTAGCGGGAGGGGGTGAGACCCAGTACTTC. The full variable domain, rest sourced from reference TRBV2 and TRBJ2-5, is EPEVTQTPSHQVTQMGQEVILRCVPISNHLYFYWYRQILGQKVEFLVSFYNNEISEKSEIFDDQFSVERPDGSNFTLKIRSTKLEDSAMYFCASSEVAGGGETQYFGPGTRLLVL.

The gene calls are TRBV28 and TRBJ2-1, with D perhaps TRBD2 (5 bases). Germline V gives CDR1 MDHEN, CDR2 SYDVKM. V lost 4 bases and J 2 bases, leaving 15 bases between the germline ends. The CDR3 is made up of 16 amino acids. CDR3: CASSSRTVRTYNEQFF. CDR3 sequence (DNA): TGTGCCAGCAGTTCAAGGACTGTACGGACCTACAATGAGCAGTTCTTC.

The J gene is TRBJ2-7, the V gene TRBV28, with TRBD2 matching 9 bases. The CDR3 extends over 16 amino acids. CDR1 and CDR2 (germline): MDHEN, SYDVKM. V lost 5 bases, J lost 7 bases, and 15 bases stayed unmatched. As DNA, the CDR3 is TGTGCCAGCAGTCCACTCGTCTCTAGCGGGAATAAAGAGCAGTACTTC. Amino acid sequence: CASSPLVSSGNKEQYF. The full variable domain, with the rest looked up from reference TRBV28 and TRBJ2-7, is DVKVTQSSRYLVKRTGEKVFLECVQDMDHENMFWYRQDPGLGLRLIYFSYDVKMKEKGDIPEGYSVSREKKERFSLILESASTNQTSMYLCASSPLVSSGNKEQYFGPGTRLTVT.

The chain has TRBV14 and TRBJ2-5; 7 positions agree with TRBD2. The CDR3 spans 16 residues. Germline CDR1 reads SGHDN; CDR2 reads FVKESK. V gave up 0 bases and J gave up 2 bases; unmatched junction bases: 6. Here the CDR3 DNA reads TGTGCCAGCAGCCAAGATGGTGGCGGGAGACAAGAGACCCAGTACTTC. Translation gives CASSQDGGGRQETQYF.

The rearrangement joins TRBV7-8 to TRBJ2-7, with TRBD2 matching 12 bases. This CDR3 has 16 residues. J was trimmed by 4 bases and V by 5 bases; bases with no gene match: 9. Germline V gene data show CDR1 as SGHVS and CDR2 as FQNEAQ. The CDR3 is CASSPLAGGGGYEQYF. The CDR3 DNA reads as TGTGCCAGCAGCCCACTAGCGGGAGGCGGGGGATACGAGCAGTACTTC.

Only one count was recorded for this clone. The CDR3 coding sequence is TGTGCCAGTAGTATTTCGGAGGGGAACACTGAAGCTTTCTTT. It yields the protein CASSISEGNTEAFF. The V gene is TRBV19, the J gene TRBJ1-1; D is unclear. Germline CDR1 LNHDA, CDR2 SQIVND (reference sequence). The length of the CDR3 is 14 residues. Trimming removed 3 bases at V and 1 base at J, with 9 bases between.

The chain employs TRBV19 and TRBJ2-1; 7 bases line up with TRBD1. CDR1 is LNHDA and CDR2 is SQIVND in the germline V gene (reference sequence). V trimming: 3 bases; J trimming: 6 bases; junction bases outside the gene matches: 11. CDR3 size: 16 residues. The CDR3 sequence: CASSILRDRRLNEQFF. In DNA form, the CDR3 reads TGTGCCAGTAGTATCCTCCGGGACAGAAGACTCAATGAGCAGTTCTTC. Full variable domain (remainder filled in from reference TRBV19 and TRBJ2-1): DGGITQSPKYLFRKEGQNVTLSCEQNLNHDAMYWYRQDPGQGLRLIYYSQIVNDFQKGDIAEGYSVSREKKESFPLTVTSAQKNPTAFYLCASSILRDRRLNEQFFGPGTRLTVL.

Here the CDR3 reads CASSTRTSGNYEQYF. The CDR3 DNA is TGTGCCAGCAGCACGAGGACTAGCGGTAACTACGAGCAGTACTTC. The chain combines TRBV13 with TRBJ2-7, with TRBD2 matching 10 bases. Germline V CDR1 and CDR2: PRHDT, FYEKMQ (reference sequence). The V gene end was trimmed by 5 bases and the J gene end by 3 bases; junction bases not matched to a gene: 7. This CDR3 contains 15 residues.

The CDR3 here is CASSLMTGTHEQYF. DNA for the CDR3: TGTGCCAGCAGCTTAATGACAGGGACCCACGAGCAGTACTTC. V and J are TRBV7-9 and TRBJ2-7, with 7 nucleotides matching TRBD1. Germline V lookup: CDR1 SEHNR, CDR2 FQNEAQ (reference sequence). This CDR3 contains 14 residues. The V segment lost 2 bases and the J segment 5 bases; nucleotides outside the gene matches: 6.

This chain uses TRBV5-4 with TRBJ2-1; 8 bases line up with TRBD2. The CDR3 extends over 14 amino acids. CDR1 and CDR2 from the germline V gene are SGHNT and YYREEE (reference sequence). V dropped 2 bases and J dropped 8; count of bases not matched to a gene: 6. CDR3 loop: CASSFRGLADEQFF. The CDR3 bases are TGTGCCAGCAGCTTTCGCGGACTAGCTGATGAGCAGTTCTTC.

This chain links TRBV5-1 with TRBJ1-2; TRBD1 might be the D (6 bases). V was cut by 4 bases and J by 4 bases, with 14 bases left in between. The CDR3 length is 14 residues. Germline V gene lookup returns CDR1 SGHRS and CDR2 YFSETQ. As DNA, the CDR3 is TGCGCCAGCAGCAGTCGCACAGGGCGCTATGGCTACACCTTC. Translated: CASSSRTGRYGYTF.

The chain carries TRBV5-8 and TRBJ2-3, with 11 bases aligning to TRBD1. The J segment lost 4 bases and the V segment lost 3 bases, leaving 7 bases of the junction unmatched. This CDR3 has 16 amino acids. Germline CDR1 SGHTS, CDR2 YDEGEE. The CDR3 coding sequence is TGTGCCAGCAGCTCCACCGGGACAGGGGGATCAGATACGCAGTATTTT. Its translation: CASSSTGTGGSDTQYF.

This chain uses TRBV9 with TRBJ2-1; 10 bases are a match to TRBD1. This CDR3 is 18 amino acids long. Germline CDR1 SGDLS, CDR2 YYNGEE. After removal of 0 bases from V and 8 bases from J, the junction contained 14 bases not matched to a gene. The CDR3 reads CASSVATGGGTGAHEQFF. The CDR3 nucleotides read TGTGCCAGCAGCGTAGCTACGGGGGGCGGGACAGGGGCTCATGAGCAGTTCTTC.

The gene calls are TRBV6-1 and TRBJ2-7, with a weak D call TRBD1 (5 bases). CDR3 length: 13 amino acids. With 4 bases removed from V and 3 bases from J, the gap between germline ends came to 10 bases. The germline V gene has CDR1 MNHNS and CDR2 SASEGT. The CDR3: CASSVGAIYEQYF. DNA for the CDR3: TGTGCCAGCAGTGTTGGGGCCATCTACGAGCAGTACTTC.

This clone was seen a handful of times. V and J are TRBV5-1 and TRBJ2-5, with 7 bases identical to TRBD1. This CDR3 contains 17 residues. Germline CDR1 is SGHRS and CDR2 is YFSETQ. With 0 bases clipped from V and 2 bases from J, the junction kept 10 bases outside the gene matches. This CDR3 reads CASSLDWRTGKQETQYF. CDR3 nucleotides: TGCGCCAGCAGCTTGGATTGGCGGACAGGAAAACAAGAGACCCAGTACTTC.